This T cell receptor (beta chain) was identified in a study of blood T cell repertoires in COVID-19. Overall study: Acute and convalescent COVID-19 samples came from the United States, Italy and Spain.

The CDR3 totals 12 residues. The V gene end was trimmed by 6 bases and the J gene end by 10 bases; junction bases not matched to a gene: 6. Per germline, CDR1 PRHDT and CDR2 FYEKMQ (reference sequence). Clinical history as reported by participants underpinned cohort assignment. Two negative PCRs, clearance, or symptom resolution were required of recovered Cohort 3 donors. Original analysis: Cell counts per sample came from amplifying reference gene primers. The protocol was immunoSEQ multiplex PCR, while the TCRdb copy is restricted to in-frame clones and leaves out a portion. That table furnishes V, J and clone size, whereas the DNA furnished D and trimming. The sample shows 95,000 to 150,000 clones, 84% of them seen only once.

This clonotype was sampled from a woman younger than 45 who had recovered from COVID-19. The sequenced material came from PBMCs or T cells enriched from blood (not recorded which). The rearrangement links TRBV13 to TRBJ2-7; 10 bases are shared with TRBD1. The CDR3 coding sequence is TGTGCCAGCAGGAGACAGGGGGCGGAACAGTACTTC. As protein: CASRRQGAEQYF. Together with reference TRBV13 and TRBJ2-7, the CDR3 gives the full variable domain: AAGVIQSPRHLIKEKRETATLKCYPIPRHDTVYWYQQGPGQDPQFLISFYEKMQSDKGSIPDRFSAQQFSDYHSELNMSSLELGDSALYFCASRRQGAEQYFGPGTRLTVT.